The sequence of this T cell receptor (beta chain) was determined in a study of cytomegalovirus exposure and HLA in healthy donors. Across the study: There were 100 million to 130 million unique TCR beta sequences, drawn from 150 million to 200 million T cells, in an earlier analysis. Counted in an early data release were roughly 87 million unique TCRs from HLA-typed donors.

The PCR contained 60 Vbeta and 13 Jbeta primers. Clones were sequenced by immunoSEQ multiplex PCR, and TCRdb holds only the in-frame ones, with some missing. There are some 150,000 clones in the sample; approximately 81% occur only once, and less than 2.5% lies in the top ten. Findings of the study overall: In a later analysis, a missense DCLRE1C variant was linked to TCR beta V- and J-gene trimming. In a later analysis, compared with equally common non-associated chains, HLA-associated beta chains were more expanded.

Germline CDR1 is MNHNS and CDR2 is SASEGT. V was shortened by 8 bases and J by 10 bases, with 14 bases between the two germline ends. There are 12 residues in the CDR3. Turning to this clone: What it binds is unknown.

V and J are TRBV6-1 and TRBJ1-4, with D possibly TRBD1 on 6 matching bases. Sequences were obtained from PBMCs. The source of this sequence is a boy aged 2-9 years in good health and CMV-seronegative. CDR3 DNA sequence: TGTGCCAGCCGGACAGCCCTAGGAAAACTGTTTTTT. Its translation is CASRTALGKLFF.